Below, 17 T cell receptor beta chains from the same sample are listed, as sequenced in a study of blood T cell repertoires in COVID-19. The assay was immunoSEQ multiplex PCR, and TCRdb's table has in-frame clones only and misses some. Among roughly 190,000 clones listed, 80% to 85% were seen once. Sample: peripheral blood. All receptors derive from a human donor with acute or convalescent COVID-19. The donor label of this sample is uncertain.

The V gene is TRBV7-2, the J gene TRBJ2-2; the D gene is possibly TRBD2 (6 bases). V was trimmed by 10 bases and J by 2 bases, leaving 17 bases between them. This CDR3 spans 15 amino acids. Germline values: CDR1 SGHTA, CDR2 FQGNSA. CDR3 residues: CATRAGTLNTGELFF. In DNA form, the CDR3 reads TGTGCCACCCGGGCCGGGACTCTTAACACCGGGGAGCTGTTTTTT.

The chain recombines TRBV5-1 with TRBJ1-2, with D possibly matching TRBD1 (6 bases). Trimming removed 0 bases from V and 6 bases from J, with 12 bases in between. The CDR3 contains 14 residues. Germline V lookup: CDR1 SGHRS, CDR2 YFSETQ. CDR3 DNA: TGCGCCAGCAGCTTGGCACAGGGATGGGATGGCTACACCTTC. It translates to CASSLAQGWDGYTF.

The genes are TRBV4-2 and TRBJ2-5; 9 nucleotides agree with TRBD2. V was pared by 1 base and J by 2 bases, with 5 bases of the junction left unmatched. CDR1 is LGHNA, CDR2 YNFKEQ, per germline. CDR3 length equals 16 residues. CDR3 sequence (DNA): TGTGCCAGCAGCCAAGTCGGGGCGGGAGGGCAAGAGACCCAGTACTTC. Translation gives CASSQVGAGGQETQYF.

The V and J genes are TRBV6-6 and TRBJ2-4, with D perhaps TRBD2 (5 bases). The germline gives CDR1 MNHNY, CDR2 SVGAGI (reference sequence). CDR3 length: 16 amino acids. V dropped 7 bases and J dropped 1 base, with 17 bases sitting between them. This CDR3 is CASTSEVGWAKNIQYF. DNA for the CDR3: TGTGCCAGCACATCGGAGGTCGGTTGGGCCAAAAACATTCAGTACTTC.

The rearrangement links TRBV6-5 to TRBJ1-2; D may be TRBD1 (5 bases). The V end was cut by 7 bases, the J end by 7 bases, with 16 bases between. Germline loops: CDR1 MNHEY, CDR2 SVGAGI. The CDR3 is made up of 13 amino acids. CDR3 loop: CASTLRQGSGYTF. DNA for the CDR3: TGTGCCAGCACCCTACGGCAGGGAAGTGGCTACACCTTC.

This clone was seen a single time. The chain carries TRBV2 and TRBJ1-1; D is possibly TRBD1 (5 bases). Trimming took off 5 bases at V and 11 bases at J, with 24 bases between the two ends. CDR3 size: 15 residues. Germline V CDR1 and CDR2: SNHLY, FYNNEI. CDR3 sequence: CASSQSSALQVRAFF. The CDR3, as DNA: TGTGCCAGCAGTCAGAGCTCCGCCCTACAGGTTAGGGCTTTCTTT. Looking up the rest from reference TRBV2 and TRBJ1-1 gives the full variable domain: EPEVTQTPSHQVTQMGQEVILRCVPISNHLYFYWYRQILGQKVEFLVSFYNNEISEKSEIFDDQFSVERPDGSNFTLKIRSTKLEDSAMYFCASSQSSALQVRAFFGQGTRLTVV.

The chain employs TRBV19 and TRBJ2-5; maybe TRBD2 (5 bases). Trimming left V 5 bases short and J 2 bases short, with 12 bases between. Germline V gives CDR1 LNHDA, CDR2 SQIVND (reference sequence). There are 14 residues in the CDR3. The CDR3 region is CASSAGADQETQYF. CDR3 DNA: TGTGCCAGTAGTGCGGGCGCGGATCAAGAGACCCAGTACTTC.

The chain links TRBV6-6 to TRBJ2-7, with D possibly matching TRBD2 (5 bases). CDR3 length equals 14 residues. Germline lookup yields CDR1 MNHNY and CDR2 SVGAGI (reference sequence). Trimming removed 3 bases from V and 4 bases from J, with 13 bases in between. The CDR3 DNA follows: TGTGCCAGCAGTTATGGTGGAGGTTTGTACGAGCAGTACTTC. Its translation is CASSYGGGLYEQYF.

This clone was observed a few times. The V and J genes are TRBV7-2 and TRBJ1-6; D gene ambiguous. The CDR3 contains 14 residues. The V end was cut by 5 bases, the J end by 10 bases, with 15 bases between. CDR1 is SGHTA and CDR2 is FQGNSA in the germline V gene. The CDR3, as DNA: TGTGCCAGCAGCCCTTTACGGGGATGGTCACCCCTCCACTTT. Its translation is CASSPLRGWSPLHF.

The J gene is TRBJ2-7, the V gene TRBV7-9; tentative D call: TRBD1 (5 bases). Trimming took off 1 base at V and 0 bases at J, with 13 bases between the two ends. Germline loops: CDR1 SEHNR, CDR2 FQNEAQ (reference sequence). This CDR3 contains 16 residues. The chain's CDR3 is CASSLGQFSSSYEQYF. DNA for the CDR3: TGTGCCAGCAGCTTAGGACAGTTTTCAAGCTCCTACGAGCAGTACTTC.

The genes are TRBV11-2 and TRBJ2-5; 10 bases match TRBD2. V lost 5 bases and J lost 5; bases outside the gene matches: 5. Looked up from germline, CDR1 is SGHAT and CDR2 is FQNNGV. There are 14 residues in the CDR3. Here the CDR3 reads CASSAGLARETQYF. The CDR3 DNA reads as TGTGCCAGCAGCGCGGGACTAGCGAGGGAGACCCAGTACTTC.

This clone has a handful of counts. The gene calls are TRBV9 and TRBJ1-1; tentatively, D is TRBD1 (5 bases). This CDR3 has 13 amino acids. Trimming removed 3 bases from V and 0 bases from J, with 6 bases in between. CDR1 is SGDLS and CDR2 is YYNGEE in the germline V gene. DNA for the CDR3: TGTGCCAGCAGCGCGGACATGAACACTGAAGCTTTCTTT. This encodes CASSADMNTEAFF.

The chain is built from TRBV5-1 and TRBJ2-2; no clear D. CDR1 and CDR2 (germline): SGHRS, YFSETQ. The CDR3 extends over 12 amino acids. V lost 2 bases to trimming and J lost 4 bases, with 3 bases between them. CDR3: CASSFSTGELFF. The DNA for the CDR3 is TGCGCCAGCAGCTTTAGCACCGGGGAGCTGTTTTTT.

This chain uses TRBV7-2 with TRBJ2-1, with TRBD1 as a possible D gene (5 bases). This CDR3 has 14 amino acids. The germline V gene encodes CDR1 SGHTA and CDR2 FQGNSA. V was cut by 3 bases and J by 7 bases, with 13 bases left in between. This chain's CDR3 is CASSFGPPGNEQFF. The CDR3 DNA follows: TGTGCCAGCAGCTTTGGGCCCCCAGGGAATGAGCAGTTCTTC. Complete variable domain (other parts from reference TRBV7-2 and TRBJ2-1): GAGVSQSPSNKVTEKGKDVELRCDPISGHTALYWYRQSLGQGLEFLIYFQGNSAPDKSGLPSDRFSAERTGGSVSTLTIQRTQQEDSAVYLCASSFGPPGNEQFFGPGTRLTVL.

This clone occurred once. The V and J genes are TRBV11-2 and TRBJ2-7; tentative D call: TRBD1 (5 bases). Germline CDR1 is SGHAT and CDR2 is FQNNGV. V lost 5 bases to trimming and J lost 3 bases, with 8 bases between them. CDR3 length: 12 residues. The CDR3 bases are TGTGCCAGCAGCCACGACAGCTACGAGCAGTACTTC. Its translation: CASSHDSYEQYF.

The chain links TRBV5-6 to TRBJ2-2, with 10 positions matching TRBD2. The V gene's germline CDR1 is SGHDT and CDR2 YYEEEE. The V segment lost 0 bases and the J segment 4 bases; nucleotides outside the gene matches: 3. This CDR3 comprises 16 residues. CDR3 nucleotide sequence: TGTGCCAGCAGCTTGGCTCCTAGCGGGGGCACCGGGGAGCTGTTTTTT. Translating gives CASSLAPSGGTGELFF.

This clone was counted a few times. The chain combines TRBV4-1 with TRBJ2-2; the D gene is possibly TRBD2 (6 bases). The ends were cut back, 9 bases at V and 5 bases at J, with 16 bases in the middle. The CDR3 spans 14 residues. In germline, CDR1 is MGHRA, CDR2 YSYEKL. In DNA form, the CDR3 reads TGCGCCAGTCTCGCCGGAGGGCGGACCGGGGAGCTGTTTTTT. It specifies CASLAGGRTGELFF.